Listed below are T cell receptor beta chains from one sample, sequenced in a study of shared clonotypes between healthy human individuals. Profiled with immunoSEQ multiplex PCR; TCRdb holds only in-frame clones, not every one. The sample consists of about 1.1 million clones, approximately 80% of them appearing once. Sequenced: memory CD4+ T cells from PBMCs. The receptor source for this set is a man aged 18 to 35 in good health. Some clones in this sample may be carry-over from other donors' samples. Each CDR3 is given with its conserved first and last residue. Fields, in order: CDR3 DNA, CDR3 protein, J gene, clone size, D gene, CDR3 length, V gene. The D gene is left open where the match is weak. Size is stated for part of the rows, as once, few or many counts, or as a class when the clone is expanded.

TGTGCCAGCAGCCCCGCGTGGGATACGCAGTATTTT,CASSPAWDTQYF,TRBJ2-3,.,.,12,TRBV7-2
TGTGCCAGCAGTTTCGAGGTTGATACGCAGTATTTT,CASSFEVDTQYF,TRBJ2-3,.,.,12,TRBV2
TGTGCCAGCAGTGTCGAGACCCAGTACTTC,CASSVETQYF,TRBJ2-5,.,.,10,TRBV6-1
TGTGCCAGCAGCTCAGGACCTAATGAAAAACTGTTTTTT,CASSSGPNEKLFF,TRBJ1-4,.,.,13,TRBV7-8
TGTGCCAGCAGCCGCCGGGACTGGGATACGCAGTATTTT,CASSRRDWDTQYF,TRBJ2-3,.,.,13,TRBV7-9
TGTGCCAGCAGTTACTTAGGACAGGGGGACGAGCAGTACTTC,CASSYLGQGDEQYF,TRBJ2-7,.,TRBD1,14,TRBV6-5
TGCAGCGTAGTGAGTCAGGGGAACACTGAAGCTTTCTTT,CSVVSQGNTEAFF,TRBJ1-1,.,.,13,TRBV29-1
TGCGCCAGCAGTGAGTCTAGGGGGTTGCAGTTTAGCTCCTACGAGCAGTACTTC,CASSESRGLQFSSYEQYF,TRBJ2-7,.,.,18,TRBV10-1
TGTGCCAGCAGCTTACGGGCCAGGGGGAGAGATAGCAATCAGCCCCAGCATTTT,CASSLRARGRDSNQPQHF,TRBJ1-5,.,TRBD1,18,TRBV7-8
TGTGCCAGCAGCTTAGTTGCGAGGGCTCAGCCCCAGCATTTT,CASSLVARAQPQHF,TRBJ1-5,.,.,14,TRBV7-8
TGTGCCAGCAGTTTCTACGGGAGGGCCCTCAATGAGCAGTTCTTC,CASSFYGRALNEQFF,TRBJ2-1,.,TRBD2,15,TRBV27
TGCGCCAGCAGTCGGGACGTAATCCAGAGCTCCTACGAGCAGTACTTC,CASSRDVIQSSYEQYF,TRBJ2-7,once,.,16,TRBV4-3
TGTGCCAGCAGCTCGAAGCGGGGGGCCTCCTACGAGCAGTACTTC,CASSSKRGASYEQYF,TRBJ2-7,.,TRBD2,15,TRBV5-4
TGTGCCAGCACAAATAGGGGGTTAGAGACCCAGTACTTC,CASTNRGLETQYF,TRBJ2-5,.,.,13,TRBV18
TGTGCCAGCTCACCAAATGGACAGGGCGGGCAAGAGACCCAGTACTTC,CASSPNGQGGQETQYF,TRBJ2-5,.,TRBD1,16,TRBV18
TGTGCCAGCAGCGAGATAGGGGGAAGCTCCTACGAGCAGTACTTC,CASSEIGGSSYEQYF,TRBJ2-7,.,.,15,TRBV7-2
TGTGCCAGCAGCTTAGGGCAGGCCCACAATCAGCCCCAGCATTTT,CASSLGQAHNQPQHF,TRBJ1-5,.,.,15,TRBV7-2
TGTGCCAGCTCACCATTTGAGGGATATGACACTGAAGCTTTCTTT,CASSPFEGYDTEAFF,TRBJ1-1,.,.,15,TRBV18
TGTGCCAGCAGCCGACTCACAGATACGCAGTATTTT,CASSRLTDTQYF,TRBJ2-3,.,.,12,TRBV14
TGTGCCTGGAGTAGGGCCGGGACAGGCAATCAGCCCCAGCATTTT,CAWSRAGTGNQPQHF,TRBJ1-5,few,TRBD1,15,TRBV30
TGTGCCAGCAGCGTAGCTGGCGGATCCACAGATACGCAGTATTTT,CASSVAGGSTDTQYF,TRBJ2-3,.,.,15,TRBV9
TGTGCCAGCAGCATACAGCCGACAGGGACCAACACTGAAGCTTTCTTT,CASSIQPTGTNTEAFF,TRBJ1-1,.,TRBD1,16,TRBV7-3
TGTGCCAGCAGTCCGATCAACGGCCTAACCCAAGCGGGCTACACCTTC,CASSPINGLTQAGYTF,TRBJ1-2,.,.,16,TRBV28
TGTGCCAGCAGTTTAGCGTGGGCTGAAGCTTTCTTT,CASSLAWAEAFF,TRBJ1-1,.,.,12,TRBV28
TGTGCCAGCAGCGCGGGACCCTCGGAGACCCAGTACTTC,CASSAGPSETQYF,TRBJ2-5,.,.,13,TRBV9
TGTGCCATCAGTCAGGAAGCGAGGGACACTGAAGCTTTCTTT,CAISQEARDTEAFF,TRBJ1-1,.,.,14,TRBV10-3
TGTGCCAGTAGTATACAGGACTATTGGGCCTCCGGGGAGCTGTTTTTT,CASSIQDYWASGELFF,TRBJ2-2,.,.,16,TRBV19
TGTGCCAGCAGTCAGGGGCTGACTAATGAAAAACTGTTTTTT,CASSQGLTNEKLFF,TRBJ1-4,.,.,14,TRBV7-2
TGTGCTTGGTCCCTCTGGGGCCCAAATGAAAAACTGTTTTTT,CAWSLWGPNEKLFF,TRBJ1-4,.,.,14,TRBV30
TGTGCCAGCAGCCCCCGGACGAGAAACACTGAAGCTTTCTTT,CASSPRTRNTEAFF,TRBJ1-1,.,.,14,TRBV7-8
TGTGCCAGCACCTCACCGGGACAGGGAGGGGGCTACACCTTC,CASTSPGQGGGYTF,TRBJ1-2,.,TRBD1,14,TRBV28
TGCGCCAGCAGCCAAGGGAATGAGCAGTACTTC,CASSQGNEQYF,TRBJ2-7,few,.,11,TRBV4-1
TGCGCCAGCAGCCAAGAAGGGACTATATCAACAGATACGCAGTATTTT,CASSQEGTISTDTQYF,TRBJ2-3,.,TRBD2,16,TRBV4-3
TGTGCCAGCAGGACCCAAACAGGGGGATTCGAAAAACTGTTTTTT,CASRTQTGGFEKLFF,TRBJ1-4,.,TRBD1,15,TRBV28
TGCGCCAGCTCTATTCAGGGGGACTATGGCTACACCTTC,CASSIQGDYGYTF,TRBJ1-2,.,TRBD1,13,TRBV5-1
TGTGCCAGCAGCTCGGACAGCATGAACACTGAAGCTTTCTTT,CASSSDSMNTEAFF,TRBJ1-1,.,.,14,TRBV7-9
TGTGCCAGCAGCTTGGGCAACACCGGGGAGCTGTTTTTT,CASSLGNTGELFF,TRBJ2-2,.,.,13,TRBV5-4
TGTGCCAGCAGCGCAGGGTCCGGGACCCACGAGCAGTACTTC,CASSAGSGTHEQYF,TRBJ2-7,.,.,14,TRBV11-3
TGTGCCAGCAGCTTAATATTCGGCAGCCAAGAGACCCAGTACTTC,CASSLIFGSQETQYF,TRBJ2-5,.,.,15,TRBV7-3
TGTGCCAGCAGCTTGGGACAGGGAGTCGGCACCGGGGAGCTGTTTTTT,CASSLGQGVGTGELFF,TRBJ2-2,.,TRBD1,16,TRBV5-4
TGTGCCAGCTCATCCGACAGGTTTTACAATGAGCAGTTCTTC,CASSSDRFYNEQFF,TRBJ2-1,many,.,14,TRBV18
TGTGCCAGCAGGGGACAGGGGGATTCACCCCTCCACTTT,CASRGQGDSPLHF,TRBJ1-6,.,TRBD1,13,TRBV6-6
TGTGCCAGCAGCTTAGCCCACACGTTCTACGAGCAGTACTTC,CASSLAHTFYEQYF,TRBJ2-7,once,.,14,TRBV11-2